This TCR beta chain was sequenced for a study of blood T cell repertoires in COVID-19 (dated by TCRdb to 2018 to 2020). Context from the whole study: Collaborator samples came from the United States, Italy and Spain and covered acute and convalescent phases of COVID-19. The sample metadata nearly always contained a de-identified subject ID, COVID-19 status, age in years and sex. The dataset comprised deeply sampled blood TCRbeta repertoires from subjects exposed to, actively infected with, or recovered from COVID-19. The repertoires were made available in a free public database intended to serve as a resource for research on the immune response to SARS-CoV-2. The samples were drawn from the first 160 participants of the ongoing ImmuneRACE study and from over a thousand subjects provided by 6 global collaborators. The prospective study material was composed of cDNA or gDNA derived from T cells, B-cell-depleted T cells, or PBMCs. Where available, HLA class I and class II types were obtained from metadata supplied by the sample provider rather than from assay-based typing.

Collaborating institutions collected whole blood in K2EDTA tubes following their own protocols. For TCRbeta analysis, collaborator samples were shipped as frozen whole blood, as isolated PBMCs, or as DNA extracted from either sample type. TCRbeta CDR3 regions were amplified from genomic DNA using the immunoSEQ Assay, a bias-controlled multiplex PCR. The authors' analysis ran thus. Nucleated cell counts per sample were estimated from amplification of reference gene primers within the assay. To quantify the absolute abundance of each unique TCRbeta CDR3 rearrangement, sequence reads were collapsed and filtered. Productive Simpson clonality was computed per sample as the square root of Simpson's diversity index over productive rearrangements. Held by TCRdb, this immuneACCESS table contains in-frame sequences only and omits some clones. Under half of the omission traces to an unresolved V gene where checked; the cause of the rest is unknown. V and J calls and clone size are given by that table; D and trimming were obtained from the DNA. The sample table records 270,000 or so clones; over 75% of these occur just once. 13% of the sample comes from the top ten.

On the study overall, not on this receptor specifically: How much clinical and demographic metadata was included differed by source and by participant, and the metadata was provided uncurated.

The CDR3 spans 12 residues, from the cysteine through the phenylalanine. Solely the CDR3 DNA is kept, with 36 bases framed from the first base. The V and J ends are trimmed by 2 bases and 8 bases, leaving 8 bases between them. The germline V gene (reference sequence) sets CDR1 to SEHNR and CDR2 to FQNEAQ. Details on this clone: What antigen it recognizes has not been identified. No much larger clone exists at a distance of one base, and base qualities are not known.

This receptor chain uses TRBV7-9 and TRBJ2-3; D gene: possibly TRBD2, on 5 matching bases. Sequences were obtained from peripheral blood. The sequence came from a human donor in a cohort sampled during active COVID-19. CDR3 region: CASSLQAGTQYF. At the DNA level, the sequence is TGTGCCAGCAGCTTACAGGCGGGTACGCAGTATTTT.